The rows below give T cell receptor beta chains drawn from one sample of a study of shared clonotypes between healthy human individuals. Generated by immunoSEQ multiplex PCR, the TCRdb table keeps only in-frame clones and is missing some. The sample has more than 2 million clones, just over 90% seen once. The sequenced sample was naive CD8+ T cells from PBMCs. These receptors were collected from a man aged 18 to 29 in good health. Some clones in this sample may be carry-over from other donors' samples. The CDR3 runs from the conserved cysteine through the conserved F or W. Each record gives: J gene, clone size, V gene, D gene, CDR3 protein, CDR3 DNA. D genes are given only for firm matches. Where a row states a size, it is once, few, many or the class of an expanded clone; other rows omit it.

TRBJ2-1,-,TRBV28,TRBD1,CASTFLGQGGDEQFF,TGTGCCAGCACTTTCCTTGGACAGGGGGGAGATGAGCAGTTCTTC
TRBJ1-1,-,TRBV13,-,CASSKANTEAFF,TGTGCCAGCAGCAAAGCGAACACTGAAGCTTTCTTT
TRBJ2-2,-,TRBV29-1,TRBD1,CSVEVSYRGTGELFF,TGCAGCGTTGAAGTCTCCTACAGGGGGACCGGGGAGCTGTTTTTT
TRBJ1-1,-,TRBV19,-,CASSILESQNTEAFF,TGTGCCAGTAGTATATTGGAGAGCCAGAACACTGAAGCTTTCTTT
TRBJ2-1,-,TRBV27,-,CASSLRIAEYNEQFF,TGTGCCAGCAGTCTCCGTATAGCGGAATACAATGAGCAGTTCTTC
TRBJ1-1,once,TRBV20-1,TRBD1,CTQGANTEAFF,TGCACACAGGGGGCGAACACTGAAGCTTTCTTT
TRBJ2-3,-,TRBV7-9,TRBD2,CASAGGTQYF,TGTGCCAGCGCGGGGGGTACGCAGTATTTT
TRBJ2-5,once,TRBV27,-,CASSISPRETQYF,TGTGCCAGCAGCATATCACCCAGGGAGACCCAGTACTTC
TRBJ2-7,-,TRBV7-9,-,CANPVGQISYEQYF,TGTGCCAACCCGGTCGGGCAGATTTCCTACGAGCAGTACTTC
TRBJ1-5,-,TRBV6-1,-,CASSEIRNQPQHF,TGTGCCAGCAGTGAAATAAGAAATCAGCCCCAGCATTTT
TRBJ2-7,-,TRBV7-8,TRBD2,CATSDVAGRSYEQYF,TGTGCCACCTCTGATGTAGCGGGACGATCCTACGAGCAGTACTTC
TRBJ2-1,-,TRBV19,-,CASSRERWGSYNEQFF,TGTGCCAGTAGTCGCGAGCGGTGGGGGTCCTACAATGAGCAGTTCTTC
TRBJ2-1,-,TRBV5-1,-,CASSLWGSYNEQFF,TGCGCCAGCAGCTTGTGGGGCTCCTACAATGAGCAGTTCTTC
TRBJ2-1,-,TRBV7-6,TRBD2,CASSGSGGSWNEQFF,TGTGCCAGCAGCGGCTCGGGCGGGAGTTGGAATGAGCAGTTCTTC
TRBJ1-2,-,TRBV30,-,CAWSVLGASYGYTF,TGTGCCTGGAGTGTACTAGGGGCGAGTTATGGCTACACCTTC
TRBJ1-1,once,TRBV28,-,CASSPTGQRNTEAFF,TGTGCCAGCAGTCCTACCGGACAGAGGAACACTGAAGCTTTCTTT
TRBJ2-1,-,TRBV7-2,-,CASTWGGAYNEQFF,TGTGCCAGCACCTGGGGGGGCGCCTACAATGAGCAGTTCTTC
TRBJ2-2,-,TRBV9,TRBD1,CASSAGTGNTGELFF,TGTGCCAGCAGCGCTGGGACAGGGAACACCGGGGAGCTGTTTTTT
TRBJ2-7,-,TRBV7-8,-,CASSRGKDTSSYEQYF,TGTGCCAGCAGCCGAGGGAAGGACACGAGCTCCTACGAGCAGTACTTC
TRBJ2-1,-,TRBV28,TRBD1,CASSSLMGQGYNEQFF,TGTGCCAGCAGTTCCCTAATGGGACAGGGCTACAATGAGCAGTTCTTC
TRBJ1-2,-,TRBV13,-,CASSGEGNPYGYTF,TGTGCCAGCAGTGGGGAAGGGAACCCCTATGGCTACACCTTC
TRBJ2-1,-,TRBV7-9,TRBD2,CASSFSGGLYNEQFF,TGTGCCAGCAGCTTTTCGGGAGGGCTCTACAATGAGCAGTTCTTC
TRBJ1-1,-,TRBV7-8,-,CASSLAGGATEAFF,TGTGCCAGCAGCTTAGCGGGGGGGGCCACTGAAGCTTTCTTT
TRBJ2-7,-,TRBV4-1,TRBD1,CASSQLPRQGADLEQYF,TGCGCCAGCAGCCAATTACCCCGTCAGGGGGCGGATTTGGAGCAGTACTTC
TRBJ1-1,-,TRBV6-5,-,CASSYSGRGNTEAFF,TGTGCCAGCAGTTACTCGGGTCGGGGGAACACTGAAGCTTTCTTT
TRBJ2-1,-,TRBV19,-,CASSIQRRASYNEQFF,TGTGCCAGTAGTATCCAGCGCAGGGCCTCCTACAATGAGCAGTTCTTC
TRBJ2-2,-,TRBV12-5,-,CASGLEGTGELFF,TGTGCTAGTGGTTTGGAGGGAACCGGGGAGCTGTTTTTT
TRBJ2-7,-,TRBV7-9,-,CASSDRPTGLPEQYF,TGTGCCAGCAGCGACAGACCCACTGGGTTGCCCGAGCAGTACTTC
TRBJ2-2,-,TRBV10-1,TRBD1,CASSATGAPSGELFF,TGCGCCAGCAGTGCCACAGGGGCTCCTTCTGGGGAGCTGTTTTTT
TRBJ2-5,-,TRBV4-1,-,CASSQGSLETQYF,TGCGCCAGCAGCCAAGGCTCATTAGAGACCCAGTACTTC
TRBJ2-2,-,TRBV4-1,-,CASSPSEAAPFSGELFF,TGCGCCAGCAGCCCCTCCGAAGCGGCGCCCTTTTCCGGGGAGCTGTTTTTT
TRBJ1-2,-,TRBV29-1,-,CSVWAETQGRYGYTF,TGCAGCGTCTGGGCAGAAACACAGGGCCGATATGGCTACACCTTC
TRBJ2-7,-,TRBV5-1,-,CASSLVPGQPYEQYF,TGCGCCAGCAGCTTGGTCCCAGGACAGCCCTACGAGCAGTACTTC
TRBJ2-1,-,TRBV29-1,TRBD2,CSGNLAGGLHNEQFF,TGCAGCGGAAACCTAGCGGGAGGCCTGCACAATGAGCAGTTCTTC
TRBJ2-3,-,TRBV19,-,CASSIAGVTDTQYF,TGTGCCAGTAGTATTGCAGGGGTCACAGATACGCAGTATTTT
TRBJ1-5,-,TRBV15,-,CATSRATGIWHF,TGTGCCACCAGCAGAGCAACAGGGATATGGCATTTT
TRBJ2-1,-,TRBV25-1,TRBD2,CASSEWGSGRDHNEQFF,TGTGCCAGCAGTGAATGGGGTAGCGGGAGGGACCACAATGAGCAGTTCTTC
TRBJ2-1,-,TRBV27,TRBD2,CASSLRFSGNEQFF,TGTGCCAGCAGTTTACGGTTTAGCGGGAATGAGCAGTTCTTC
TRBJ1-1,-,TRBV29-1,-,CSVLGSPGDTEAFF,TGCAGCGTTTTAGGGTCCCCAGGGGACACTGAAGCTTTCTTT
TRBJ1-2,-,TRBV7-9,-,CASRSHLSAGYGYTF,TGTGCCAGCAGAAGCCACCTCTCAGCGGGCTATGGCTACACCTTC
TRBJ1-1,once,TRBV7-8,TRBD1,CASSSQLSGQEYTEAFF,TGTGCCAGCAGCTCCCAGCTGTCCGGACAGGAGTACACTGAAGCTTTCTTT
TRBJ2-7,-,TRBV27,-,CASSGVRAREQYF,TGTGCCAGCAGTGGGGTCAGGGCTCGCGAGCAGTACTTC
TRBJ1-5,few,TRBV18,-,CASSPEGYRSGQPQHF,TGTGCCAGCTCACCAGAAGGATATCGTTCGGGGCAGCCCCAGCATTTT
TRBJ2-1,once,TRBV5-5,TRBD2,CASSPQGTSGLGYNEQFF,TGTGCCAGCAGCCCCCAGGGGACTAGCGGGTTGGGATACAATGAGCAGTTCTTC
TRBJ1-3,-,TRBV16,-,CASSADSSGNTIYF,TGTGCCAGCAGCGCGGACAGCTCTGGAAACACCATATATTTT
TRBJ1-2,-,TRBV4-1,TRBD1,CASSQVSPGGDYGYTF,TGCGCCAGCAGCCAAGTATCCCCAGGGGGCGACTATGGCTACACCTTC
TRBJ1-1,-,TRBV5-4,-,CASSLDFRGPDTEAFF,TGTGCCAGCAGCTTGGATTTTCGGGGGCCGGACACTGAAGCTTTCTTT
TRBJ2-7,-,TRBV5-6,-,CASSGGTPSDEQYF,TGTGCCAGCAGCGGCGGGACTCCGTCCGACGAGCAGTACTTC
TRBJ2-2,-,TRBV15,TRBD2,CATSTLAEELGGELFF,TGTGCCACCAGCACCCTAGCGGAGGAGTTAGGAGGGGAGCTGTTTTTT
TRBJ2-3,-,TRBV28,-,CASSLVGSTDTQYF,TGTGCCAGCAGCCTGGTGGGCTCCACAGATACGCAGTATTTT
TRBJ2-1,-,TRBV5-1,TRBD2,CASSITGTSGISEQFF,TGCGCCAGCAGCATAACCGGGACTAGCGGGATATCTGAGCAGTTCTTC